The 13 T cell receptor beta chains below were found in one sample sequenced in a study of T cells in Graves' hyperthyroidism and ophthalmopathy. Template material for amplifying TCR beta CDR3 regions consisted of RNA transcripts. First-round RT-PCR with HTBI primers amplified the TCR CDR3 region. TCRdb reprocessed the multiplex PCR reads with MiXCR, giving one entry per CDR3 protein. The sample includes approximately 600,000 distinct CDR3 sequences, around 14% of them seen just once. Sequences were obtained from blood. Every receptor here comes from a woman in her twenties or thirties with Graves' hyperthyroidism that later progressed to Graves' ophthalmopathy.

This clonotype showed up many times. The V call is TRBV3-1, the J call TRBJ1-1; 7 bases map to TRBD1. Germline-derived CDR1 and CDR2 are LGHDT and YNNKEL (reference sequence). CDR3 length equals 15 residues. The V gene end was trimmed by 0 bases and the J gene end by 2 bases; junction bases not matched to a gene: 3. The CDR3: CASSQEGTANTEAFF. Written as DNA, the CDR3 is TGTGCCAGCAGCCAAGAAGGGACAGCTAACACTGAAGCTTTCTTT.

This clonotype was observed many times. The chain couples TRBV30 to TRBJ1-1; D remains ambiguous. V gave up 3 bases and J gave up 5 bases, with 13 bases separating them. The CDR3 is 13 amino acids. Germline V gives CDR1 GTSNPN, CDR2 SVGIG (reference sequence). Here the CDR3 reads CAWRGQIGTEAFF. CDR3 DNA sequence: TGTGCCTGGAGGGGCCAGATTGGAACTGAAGCTTTCTTT.

The CDR3: CASSATTSGSVGNEQFF. The CDR3 DNA is TGTGCCAGTAGTGCGACGACTAGCGGGAGCGTGGGCAATGAGCAGTTCTTC. This chain uses TRBV19 with TRBJ2-1; TRBD2 matches at 12 bases. The ends lost 5 bases at V and 6 bases at J; junction bases unmatched: 11. This CDR3 is built from 17 residues. The germline gives CDR1 LNHDA, CDR2 SQIVND (reference sequence).

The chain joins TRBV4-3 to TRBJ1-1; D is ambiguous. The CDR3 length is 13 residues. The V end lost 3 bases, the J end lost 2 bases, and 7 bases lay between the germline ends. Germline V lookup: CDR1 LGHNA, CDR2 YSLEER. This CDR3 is CASSHALNTEAFF. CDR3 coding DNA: TGCGCCAGCAGCCACGCACTAAACACTGAAGCTTTCTTT.

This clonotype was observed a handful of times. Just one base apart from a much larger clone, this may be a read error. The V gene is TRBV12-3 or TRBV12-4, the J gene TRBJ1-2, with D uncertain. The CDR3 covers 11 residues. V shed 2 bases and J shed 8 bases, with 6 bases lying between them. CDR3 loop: CASSLIGGYTF. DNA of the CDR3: TGTGCCAGCAGTTTAATAGGAGGCTACACCTTC.

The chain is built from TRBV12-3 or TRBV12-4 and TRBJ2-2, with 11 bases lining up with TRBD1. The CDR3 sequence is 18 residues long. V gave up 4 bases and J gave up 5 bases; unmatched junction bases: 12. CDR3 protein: CASSSGDSGQGVTGELFF. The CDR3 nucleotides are TGTGCCAGCAGTTCCGGGGATTCGGGACAGGGGGTTACCGGGGAGCTGTTTTTT.

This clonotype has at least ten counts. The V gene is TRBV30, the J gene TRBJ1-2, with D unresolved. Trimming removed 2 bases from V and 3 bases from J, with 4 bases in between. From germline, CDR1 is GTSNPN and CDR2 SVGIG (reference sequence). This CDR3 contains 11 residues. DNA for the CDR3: TGTGCCTGGAGTATGCACTATGGCTACACCTTC. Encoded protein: CAWSMHYGYTF.

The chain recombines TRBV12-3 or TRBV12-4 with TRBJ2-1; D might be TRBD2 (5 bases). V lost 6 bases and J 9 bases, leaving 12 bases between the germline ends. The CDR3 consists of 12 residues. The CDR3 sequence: CASSPPGSEQFF. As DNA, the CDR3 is TGTGCCAGCAGCCCCCCGGGGAGTGAGCAGTTCTTC.

CDR3 sequence: CAISGTGVSYNEQFF. CDR3 in DNA: TGTGCCATCAGTGGGACAGGGGTTTCCTACAATGAGCAGTTCTTC. The chain joins TRBV10-3 to TRBJ2-1; 9 bases are shared with TRBD1. CDR1 and CDR2 from the germline V gene are ENHRY and SYGVKD. With V trimmed by 4 bases and J by 1 base, 2 bases remained unmatched. This CDR3 spans 15 amino acids.

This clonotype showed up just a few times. CDR3 sequence (DNA): TGCAGTGCTAGAGGAGGAGACGGGACTGAGGAGCTAAAAACAGATACGCAGTATTTT. It codes for CSARGGDGTEELKTDTQYF. This chain uses TRBV20-1 with TRBJ2-3; maybe TRBD2 (6 bases). The germline V gene has CDR1 DFQATT and CDR2 SNEGSKA (reference sequence). This CDR3 has 19 residues. V shed 1 base and J shed 3 bases, with 26 bases lying between them.

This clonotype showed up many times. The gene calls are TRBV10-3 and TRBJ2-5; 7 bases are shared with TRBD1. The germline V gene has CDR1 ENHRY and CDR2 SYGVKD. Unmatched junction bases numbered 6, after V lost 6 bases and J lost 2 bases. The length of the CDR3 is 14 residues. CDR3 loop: CAIRNGTAQETQYF. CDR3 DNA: TGTGCCATCAGGAACGGGACAGCACAAGAGACCCAGTACTTC.

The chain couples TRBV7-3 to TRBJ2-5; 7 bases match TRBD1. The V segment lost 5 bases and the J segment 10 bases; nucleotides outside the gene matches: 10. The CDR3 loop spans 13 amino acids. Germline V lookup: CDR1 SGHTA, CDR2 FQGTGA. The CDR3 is CASSPQGETIQYF. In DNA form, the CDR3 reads TGTGCCAGCAGCCCTCAGGGGGAGACGATCCAGTACTTC.

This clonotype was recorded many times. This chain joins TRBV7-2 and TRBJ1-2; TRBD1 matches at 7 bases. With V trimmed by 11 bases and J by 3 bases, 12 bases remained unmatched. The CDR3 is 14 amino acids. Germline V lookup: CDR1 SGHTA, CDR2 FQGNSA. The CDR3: CAAQGTGAYYGYTF. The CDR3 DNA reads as TGTGCCGCCCAAGGAACAGGGGCTTACTATGGCTACACCTTC.